These 20 T cell receptor beta chains share one sample of origin, sequenced in a study of control samples from healthy donors and cancer patients. Libraries were prepared by immunoSEQ multiplex PCR; TCRdb keeps only in-frame clonotypes and omits some of them. The table has 30,000 to 40,000 clones, 85% to 95% seen once. Sequenced material: PBMCs. The receptors were sampled from a man aged 35 to 55 with colorectal cancer.

The rearrangement joins TRBV5-6 to TRBJ1-2, with D possibly matching TRBD1 (6 bases). Germline V gene data show CDR1 as SGHDT and CDR2 as YYEEEE. V was cut by 3 bases and J by 4 bases, with 13 bases left in between. CDR3 length: 14 amino acids. The CDR3 bases are TGTGCCAGCAGCTCTTGGACAGTCTCCTATGGCTACACCTTC. Its protein product is CASSSWTVSYGYTF.

The chain carries TRBV3-1 (or the pseudogene TRBV3-2) and TRBJ1-6; no clear D. From germline, CDR1 is LGHDT and CDR2 YNNKEL (reference sequence). Trimming cost V 3 bases and J 5 bases, with 8 bases left between them. The CDR3 has 14 amino acids. The CDR3 loop reads CASSQGSNNSPLHF. The CDR3 DNA is TGTGCCAGCAGCCAGGGCTCGAATAATTCACCCCTCCACTTT.

The rearrangement links TRBV5-1 to TRBJ1-1; 8 bases are shared with TRBD1. Germline V gene lookup returns CDR1 SGHRS and CDR2 YFSETQ. The CDR3 sequence is 13 residues long. Unmatched junction bases numbered 1, after V lost 5 bases and J lost 1 base. CDR3 coding DNA: TGCGCCAGCAGGCAGGGGGCGAACACTGAAGCTTTCTTT. This codes for CASRQGANTEAFF.

This sequence joins TRBV18 and TRBJ1-3, with 8 bases aligning to TRBD1. This CDR3 comprises 16 residues. Per germline, CDR1 KGHSH and CDR2 LQKENI. Trimming cost V 2 bases and J 2 bases; bases outside gene matches: 5. CDR3 in DNA: TGTGCCAGCTCACCAGGGACGACAGGGGCTGGAAACACCATATATTTT. Protein product: CASSPGTTGAGNTIYF.

The chain recombines TRBV7-9 with TRBJ1-2; 12 nucleotides match TRBD1. In germline, CDR1 is SEHNR, CDR2 FQNEAQ (reference sequence). V shed 0 bases, J shed 3 bases, and the junction held 2 bases outside the gene matches. This CDR3 comprises 16 residues. The CDR3 DNA follows: TGTGCCAGCAGCTTAGCCGGGACAGGGGGCCACTATGGCTACACCTTC. This translates into CASSLAGTGGHYGYTF.

This clone was found a few times. The chain employs TRBV4-3 and TRBJ2-5; tentatively, D is TRBD1 (6 bases). CDR1 is LGHNA, CDR2 YSLEER, per germline. Trimming shortened V by 0 bases and J by 0 bases, and 14 bases separated the two germline ends. The CDR3 has 17 residues. CDR3 DNA: TGCGCCAGCAGCCAAGATAAACCGGGACAACACCAAGAGACCCAGTACTTC. It translates to CASSQDKPGQHQETQYF.

The CDR3 region is CASSTTDTQYF. CDR3 nucleotide sequence: TGTGCCAGCAGCACCACAGATACGCAGTATTTT. V gene TRBV9 combines with J gene TRBJ2-3; no clear D gene. V was pared by 4 bases and J by 2 bases, with 2 bases between. The CDR3 runs 11 residues. Germline assignment: CDR1 SGDLS and CDR2 YYNGEE.

V and J are TRBV2 and TRBJ2-5; 9 bases line up with TRBD2. This CDR3 is 15 amino acids long. Unmatched junction bases numbered 6, after V lost 2 bases and J lost 5 bases. Per the germline V gene, CDR1 is SNHLY and CDR2 is FYNNEI. CDR3 in amino acids: CASSEKRGALETQYF. The CDR3 nucleotides are TGTGCCAGCAGTGAAAAGCGGGGGGCCCTTGAGACCCAGTACTTC.

This sequence joins TRBV27 and TRBJ1-5; TRBD1 matches at 7 bases. The CDR3 runs to 19 residues. CDR1 and CDR2 (germline): MNHEY, SMNVEV (reference sequence). With V trimmed by 1 base and J by 11 bases, 23 bases remained unmatched. The CDR3 here is CASSLYGPQGGSGQSAQHF. In DNA, the CDR3 is TGTGCCAGCAGTTTATACGGGCCTCAGGGGGGGAGTGGGCAATCCGCCCAGCATTTT.

The chain links TRBV7-9 to TRBJ1-2; 8 positions match TRBD1. J gave up 8 bases and V 5 bases, and 7 bases lay outside the gene matches. In germline, CDR1 is SEHNR, CDR2 FQNEAQ (reference sequence). The CDR3 sequence is 13 residues long. This CDR3 reads CASSLRTGRGYTF. The CDR3 bases are TGTGCCAGCAGCCTAAGGACAGGGAGGGGCTACACCTTC. The variable domain in full, with the rest retrieved from reference TRBV7-9 and TRBJ1-2, is DTGVSQNPRHKITKRGQNVTFRCDPISEHNRLYWYRQTLGQGPEFLTYFQNEAQLEKSRLLSDRFSAERPKGSFSTLEIQRTEQGDSAMYLCASSLRTGRGYTFGSGTRLTVV.

The CDR3 protein is CASSLGLLLHF. CDR3 bases: TGTGCCAGCAGCTTAGGATTACTCCTCCACTTT. The chain has TRBV7-2 and TRBJ1-6; D call uncertain. The V end lost 1 base, the J end lost 15 bases, and 7 bases lay between the germline ends. The CDR3 is made up of 11 amino acids. CDR1 SGHTA and CDR2 FQGNSA come from the germline V gene.

The rearrangement uses TRBV14 and TRBJ1-6; TRBD1 agrees at 8 bases. The V gene's germline CDR1 is SGHDN and CDR2 FVKESK. This CDR3 has 15 amino acids. V was clipped by 0 bases and J by 12 bases; unmatched bases: 7. The DNA for the CDR3 is TGTGCCAGCAGCCAAGATTCAGGGGGCGGTAGACCCCTCCACTTT. Protein sequence: CASSQDSGGGRPLHF.

The CDR3 DNA sequence: TGTGCCAGCAGCTCCGGGACGCGCCTCTATAGCAATCAGCCCCAGCATTTT. Protein: CASSSGTRLYSNQPQHF. The V call is TRBV5-8, the J call TRBJ1-5, with TRBD1 as a possible D gene (5 bases). V lost 3 bases to trimming and J lost 0 bases, with 16 bases between them. CDR1 and CDR2 from the germline V gene are SGHTS and YDEGEE. The CDR3 has 17 residues.

J is TRBJ2-5 and V is TRBV6-5, with 11 bases matching TRBD2. Looked up from germline, CDR1 is MNHEY and CDR2 is SVGAGI. V was pared by 4 bases and J by 7 bases, with 8 bases of the junction left unmatched. There are 15 residues in the CDR3. This CDR3 reads CASSSGTSGFWTQYF. The CDR3 DNA reads TGTGCCAGCAGTTCAGGGACTAGCGGTTTCTGGACCCAGTACTTC.

V is TRBV16 and J is TRBJ1-5; D perhaps matches TRBD1 (5 bases). The ends were cut back, 4 bases at V and 6 bases at J, with 16 bases in the middle. The CDR3 runs to 15 residues. Per the germline V gene, CDR1 is KGHSY and CDR2 is FQNENV. The CDR3 nucleotides are TGTGCCAGCAGCCCGGGGGAAGGGAATGTTCAGCCCCAGCATTTT. Its protein product is CASSPGEGNVQPQHF.

This chain connects TRBV15 to TRBJ1-2; D perhaps matches TRBD1 (6 bases). The V end lost 0 bases, the J end lost 4 bases, and 15 bases lay between the germline ends. Germline V CDR1 and CDR2: LNHNV, YYDKDF (reference sequence). The CDR3 spans 16 residues. CDR3: CATSREPVRGGYGYTF. For the CDR3, the DNA is TGTGCCACCAGCAGAGAACCAGTGAGAGGGGGCTATGGCTACACCTTC.

The chain is built from TRBV4-1 and TRBJ2-1; D is perhaps TRBD2 (5 bases). The CDR3 length is 14 residues. The germline V and J ends were trimmed by 1 base and 8 bases, with 12 bases remaining between them. Germline V gene lookup returns CDR1 MGHRA and CDR2 YSYEKL. The CDR3 loop is CASSQGRGLDEQFF. The CDR3 nucleotides read TGCGCCAGCAGCCAAGGACGAGGGCTGGATGAGCAGTTCTTC.

CDR3 region: CASSLAGTGNTEAFF. CDR3 nucleotides: TGCGCCAGCAGCCTTGCCGGGACAGGGAACACTGAAGCTTTCTTT. The gene calls are TRBV4-3 and TRBJ1-1; 8 positions match TRBD1. The ends lost 4 bases at V and 1 base at J; junction bases unmatched: 5. Germline V gene sequence: CDR1 LGHNA, CDR2 YSLEER. The CDR3 spans 15 residues.

V gene TRBV18 combines with J gene TRBJ1-2; D is uncertain. The CDR3 has 14 residues. Trimming removed 1 base from V and 4 bases from J, with 10 bases in between. Germline lookup yields CDR1 KGHSH and CDR2 LQKENI. CDR3 in DNA: TGTGCCAGCTCACCACGGGCGGCGGGCTATGGCTACACCTTC. The encoded protein is CASSPRAAGYGYTF.

The table lists this clone with a count of one. The J gene is TRBJ2-7, the V gene TRBV6-6; tentatively, D is TRBD2 (6 bases). CDR3 size: 13 residues. CDR1 is MNHNY and CDR2 is SVGAGI in the germline V gene (reference sequence). The V gene lost 6 bases and the J gene lost 7 bases, with 16 bases spanning the gap. CDR3: CASRLEGMWEQYF. The CDR3 nucleotides are TGTGCCAGCAGATTGGAGGGAATGTGGGAGCAGTACTTC.